This T cell receptor beta chain was captured in a study of T-cell reconstitution after alpha-beta-depleted transplantation in children. Notes on the study in general: A year had passed since transplant, and T-cell counts and diversity by then came mostly from newly produced T cells. Expanded clones from the graft, numbering several hundred, reportedly supplied alpha-beta T cells about two months after transplant. Some patients' high day-60 TCRbeta diversity was traced to surviving recipient T cells and thymic progenitors.

Unique molecular identifiers tagged the TCRbeta library. TCRdb analysed the PCR reads with MiXCR anew, one entry per CDR3 protein. The sample has around 300,000 distinct CDR3 sequences; about 9.9% are singletons. About this clonotype: The antigen is not known.

CDR3 length equals 16 residues. Germline V CDR1 and CDR2: KGHSH, LQKENI. J gave up 4 bases and V 3 bases, and 8 bases lay outside the gene matches. This rearrangement joins TRBV18 to TRBJ2-7; 11 nucleotides line up with TRBD2. This specimen consisted of peripheral blood, obtained 180 days after TCRalphabeta/CD19-depleted stem cell transplant. The receptor was isolated from a male patient aged 2 to 10 who had a stem cell transplant for chronic granulomatous disease, so the T cells may come from the graft donor. CDR3 sequence: CASSPLSGRAGYEQYF. CDR3 coding DNA: TGTGCCAGCTCACCTCTTAGCGGGAGGGCCGGTTACGAGCAGTACTTC.